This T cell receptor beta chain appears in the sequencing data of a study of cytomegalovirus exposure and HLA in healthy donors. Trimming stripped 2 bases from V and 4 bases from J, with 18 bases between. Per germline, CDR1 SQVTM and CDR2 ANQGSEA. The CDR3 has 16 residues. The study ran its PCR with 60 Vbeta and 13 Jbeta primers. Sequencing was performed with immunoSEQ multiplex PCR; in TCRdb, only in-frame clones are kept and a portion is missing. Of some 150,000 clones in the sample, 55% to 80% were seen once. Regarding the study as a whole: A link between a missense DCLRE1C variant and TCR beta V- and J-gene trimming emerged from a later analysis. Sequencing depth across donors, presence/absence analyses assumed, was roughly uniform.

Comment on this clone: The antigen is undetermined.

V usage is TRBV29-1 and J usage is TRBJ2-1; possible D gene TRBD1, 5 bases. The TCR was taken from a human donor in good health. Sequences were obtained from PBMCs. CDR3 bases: TGCAGCGTTGAACGGGCCGCGACAGCAACTTACAATGAGCAGTTCTTC. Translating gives CSVERAATATYNEQFF.